The rows below give T cell receptor beta chains drawn from one sample of a study of beta chain features in type 1 diabetes. Sequenced by immunoSEQ multiplex PCR; TCRdb stores in-frame clones only, minus some. The sample includes around 250,000 clones, roughly 20% of them seen just once. The sequenced sample consisted of naive CD4+ T cells from blood. The receptors here all came from a woman aged 40 to 55 with type 1 diabetes. Each CDR3 is given with its conserved first and last residue. D genes are given only for firm matches. Clone size is not always given. Where it is, it says once, few, many or a class for expanded clones.

d_call: TRBD1
v_call: TRBV29-1
j_call: TRBJ2-6
clone_size: -
cdr3_nt: TGCAGCGCCGGGGACAGCTACTCTGGGGCCAACGTCCTGACTTTC
cdr3_aa: CSAGDSYSGANVLTF

d_call: -
v_call: TRBV29-1
j_call: TRBJ1-3
clone_size: few
cdr3_nt: TGCAGCGTTCGCTCCAGCGCTGGAAACACCATATATTTT
cdr3_aa: CSVRSSAGNTIYF

d_call: -
v_call: TRBV4-1
j_call: TRBJ2-1
clone_size: few
cdr3_nt: TGCGCCAGCAGCCCCGGGACTCAACTAGGGAGGAATGAGCAGTTCTTC
cdr3_aa: CASSPGTQLGRNEQFF

d_call: TRBD2
v_call: TRBV7-8
j_call: TRBJ2-7
clone_size: -
cdr3_nt: TGTGCCAGCAGCTCATACTTAGCGGGAGGGCCGACAGACGAGCAGTACTTC
cdr3_aa: CASSSYLAGGPTDEQYF

d_call: TRBD1
v_call: TRBV7-3
j_call: TRBJ1-5
clone_size: -
cdr3_nt: TGTGCCAGCAGCCCGCCGGGACAGGGGGCGATGGGCAATCAGCCCCAGCATTTT
cdr3_aa: CASSPPGQGAMGNQPQHF

d_call: TRBD2
v_call: TRBV15
j_call: TRBJ2-5
clone_size: -
cdr3_nt: TGTGCCACCAGCGGTAGCGGGAGAGGGGAGACCCAGTACTTC
cdr3_aa: CATSGSGRGETQYF

d_call: -
v_call: TRBV27
j_call: TRBJ1-4
clone_size: few
cdr3_nt: TGTGCCAGCAGTTTACAGGGGCCGACCGAAAAACTGTTTTTT
cdr3_aa: CASSLQGPTEKLFF

d_call: -
v_call: TRBV5-1
j_call: TRBJ1-2
clone_size: -
cdr3_nt: TGCGCCAGCACCCTCACAGCTAACTATGGCTACACCTTC
cdr3_aa: CASTLTANYGYTF

d_call: TRBD2
v_call: TRBV4-1
j_call: TRBJ2-5
clone_size: -
cdr3_nt: TGCGCCAGCAGCTGGGGGGGAGAGACCCAGTACTTC
cdr3_aa: CASSWGGETQYF

d_call: TRBD1
v_call: TRBV5-4
j_call: TRBJ1-4
clone_size: few
cdr3_nt: TGTGCCAGCAGCTCTGGACAGGATGGTCCTGAAAAACTGTTTTTT
cdr3_aa: CASSSGQDGPEKLFF

d_call: -
v_call: TRBV28
j_call: TRBJ1-5
clone_size: -
cdr3_nt: TGTGCCAGCAGGCTCCCTCAGGGGTGGCAGCCCCAGCATTTT
cdr3_aa: CASRLPQGWQPQHF

d_call: -
v_call: TRBV9
j_call: TRBJ2-1
clone_size: -
cdr3_nt: TGTGCCAGCAGCGTAGAGCCCCAGGTAGGAAATGAGCAGTTCTTC
cdr3_aa: CASSVEPQVGNEQFF

d_call: TRBD1
v_call: TRBV5-7
j_call: TRBJ2-4
clone_size: few
cdr3_nt: TGTGCCAGCAGCTTGCCCCCAGGGGGCTTGAACATTCAGTACTTC
cdr3_aa: CASSLPPGGLNIQYF

d_call: -
v_call: TRBV18
j_call: TRBJ1-5
clone_size: -
cdr3_nt: TGTGCCAGCTCATTTCAGGGAAGCAATCAGCCCCAGCATTTT
cdr3_aa: CASSFQGSNQPQHF

d_call: -
v_call: TRBV7-9
j_call: TRBJ2-4
clone_size: few
cdr3_nt: TGTGCCAGCAGCTTAGACCAGGGGGGACACATTCAGTACTTC
cdr3_aa: CASSLDQGGHIQYF

d_call: -
v_call: TRBV15
j_call: TRBJ2-5
clone_size: -
cdr3_nt: TGTGCCACCAGCAGAGACGGCAGGGCCCAGTACTTC
cdr3_aa: CATSRDGRAQYF

d_call: -
v_call: TRBV5-4
j_call: TRBJ2-6
clone_size: -
cdr3_nt: TGTGCCAGCAGGGGGCAGATCAATCCCTCTGGGGCCAACGTCCTGACTTTC
cdr3_aa: CASRGQINPSGANVLTF